These 24 T cell receptor beta chains came from one sample sequenced in a study of blood T cell repertoires in COVID-19. Sequencing was performed with immunoSEQ multiplex PCR; in TCRdb, only in-frame clones are kept and a portion is missing. The sample yields roughly 330,000 clones, about 87% seen once. The sequenced sample was PBMCs or T cells enriched from blood (not recorded which). Receptor source: a woman aged 30 to 39 who had recovered from COVID-19.

This chain uses TRBV18 with TRBJ1-6; D possibly corresponds to TRBD1 (6 bases). Trimming took off 2 bases at V and 10 bases at J, with 12 bases between the two ends. Germline V gene data show CDR1 as KGHSH and CDR2 as LQKENI. The CDR3 consists of 14 residues. This CDR3 is CASSPDPGESPLHF. DNA for the CDR3: TGTGCCAGCTCACCAGATCCAGGGGAGTCACCCCTCCACTTT.

The chain combines TRBV30 with TRBJ1-2, with 9 bases fitting TRBD1. Germline V gene sequence: CDR1 GTSNPN, CDR2 SVGIG (reference sequence). V trimming: 1 base; J trimming: 6 bases; junction bases outside the gene matches: 6. The length of the CDR3 is 14 residues. CDR3 sequence reads: CAWSGTGGRHGYTF. For the CDR3, the DNA is TGTGCCTGGAGTGGTACAGGGGGCCGACATGGCTACACCTTC.

The chain carries TRBV12-3 or TRBV12-4 and TRBJ2-7; a possible D gene is TRBD1 (6 bases). Between the trimmed V and J ends, which lost 3 bases and 3 bases, there was a span of 9 bases. There are 13 residues in the CDR3. The CDR3 region is CASSLAGDYEQYF. CDR3 DNA sequence: TGTGCCAGCAGTTTGGCAGGGGACTACGAGCAGTACTTC.

The chain recombines TRBV7-6 with TRBJ2-1, with D unresolved. V shed 4 bases and J shed 6 bases, with 4 bases lying between them. Per germline, CDR1 SGHVS and CDR2 FNYEAQ. This CDR3 spans 11 amino acids. In DNA, the CDR3 is TGTGCCAGCAGCTATCTCAATGAGCAGTTCTTC. Translating gives CASSYLNEQFF. Variable domain in full (rest from reference TRBV7-6 and TRBJ2-1): GAGVSQSPRYKVTKRGQDVALRCDPISGHVSLYWYRQALGQGPEFLTYFNYEAQQDKSGLPNDRFSAERPEGSISTLTIQRTEQRDSAMYRCASSYLNEQFFGPGTRLTVL.

In its sample, this clone was seen once. The rearrangement uses TRBV9 and TRBJ1-2; D remains ambiguous. The length of the CDR3 is 17 residues. The germline CDR1 and CDR2 sequences are SGDLS and YYNGEE. V lost 0 bases to trimming and J lost 3 bases, with 18 bases between them. The CDR3 spells CASSVGPSTTADYGYTF. CDR3 bases: TGTGCCAGCAGCGTAGGGCCTTCTACCACCGCGGACTATGGCTACACCTTC. The entire variable domain, with the rest obtained from reference TRBV9 and TRBJ1-2, is as follows: DSGVTQTPKHLITATGQRVTLRCSPRSGDLSVYWYQQSLDQGLQFLIQYYNGEERAKGNILERFSAQQFPDLHSELNLSSLELGDSALYFCASSVGPSTTADYGYTFGSGTRLTVV.

The V call is TRBV30, the J call TRBJ1-2, with D perhaps TRBD1 (6 bases). CDR1 is GTSNPN and CDR2 is SVGIG in the germline V gene (reference sequence). The CDR3 spans 14 residues. V lost 1 base, J lost 4 bases, and 13 bases lay in between. CDR3 sequence (DNA): TGTGCCTGGAGTGCGACAGGCAGCGGCTATGGCTACACCTTC. The encoded protein is CAWSATGSGYGYTF.

The chain recombines TRBV28 with TRBJ2-7; the match to TRBD2 covers 8 bases. Germline trimming cut 5 bases from V and 4 bases from J; bases unmatched to any gene: 13. The CDR3 is 16 amino acids. CDR1 and CDR2 (germline): MDHEN, SYDVKM. CDR3 bases: TGTGCCAGCAGTATTACTCCACCGGCGGGGGGATACGAGCAGTACTTC. It codes for CASSITPPAGGYEQYF.

The J gene is TRBJ2-5, the V gene TRBV10-3; perhaps TRBD2 as D (6 bases). Trimming left V 6 bases short and J 2 bases short, with 7 bases between. The germline V gene has CDR1 ENHRY and CDR2 SYGVKD. The CDR3 is 12 residues long. CDR3 sequence reads: CAISGGQETQYF. Written as DNA, the CDR3 is TGTGCCATCAGCGGGGGTCAAGAGACCCAGTACTTC.

The chain couples TRBV9 to TRBJ2-1, with TRBD2 matching 11 bases. CDR1 SGDLS and CDR2 YYNGEE come from the germline V gene. CDR3 length: 16 amino acids. The ends lost 2 bases at V and 6 bases at J; junction bases unmatched: 7. This CDR3 is CASSVTTSGVINEQFF. The CDR3, as DNA: TGTGCCAGCAGCGTCACGACTAGCGGGGTAATCAATGAGCAGTTCTTC.

The V gene is TRBV19, the J gene TRBJ1-5; 7 bases agree with TRBD1. The CDR3 consists of 15 residues. Germline V lookup: CDR1 LNHDA, CDR2 SQIVND (reference sequence). With V trimmed by 7 bases and J by 6 bases, 12 bases remained unmatched. The CDR3 here is CASTPGRGGSQPQHF. CDR3 nucleotide sequence: TGTGCCAGTACTCCCGGGCGAGGGGGCAGTCAGCCCCAGCATTTT. Full variable domain (outside the CDR3, taken from reference TRBV19 and TRBJ1-5): DGGITQSPKYLFRKEGQNVTLSCEQNLNHDAMYWYRQDPGQGLRLIYYSQIVNDFQKGDIAEGYSVSREKKESFPLTVTSAQKNPTAFYLCASTPGRGGSQPQHFGDGTRLSIL.

The chain employs TRBV6-2 or TRBV6-3 and TRBJ1-1; D perhaps matches TRBD1 (5 bases). This CDR3 spans 18 amino acids. In germline, CDR1 is MNHEY, CDR2 SVGEGT. V was pared by 2 bases and J by 5 bases, with 24 bases between. The CDR3 sequence is CASSYVRGVRRKVTEAFF. The CDR3 DNA sequence: TGTGCCAGCAGTTACGTCCGGGGGGTAAGAAGGAAGGTTACTGAAGCTTTCTTT.

On this clone itself: A read error is possible here, since a much larger clone lies one base away. This chain links TRBV5-4 with TRBJ1-6, with 9 nucleotides matching TRBD1. This CDR3 has 15 residues. CDR1 SGHNT and CDR2 YYREEE come from the germline V gene (reference sequence). CDR3 sequence reads: CANSEQGAGNSPLHF. The CDR3 DNA reads as TGTGCCAACAGCGAACAGGGGGCTGGTAATTCACCCCTCCACTTT.

V and J are TRBV4-1 and TRBJ1-2; 8 bases agree with TRBD1. Trimming cost V 0 bases and J 6 bases; bases outside gene matches: 6. Germline V gives CDR1 MGHRA, CDR2 YSYEKL. The CDR3 totals 15 residues. CDR3 in DNA: TGCGCCAGCAGCCAAGATCGGGCAGGGGGCAATGGCTACACCTTC. Protein: CASSQDRAGGNGYTF.

The chain recombines TRBV10-1 with TRBJ2-1; the D gene is possibly TRBD2 (5 bases). Trimming left V 0 bases short and J 2 bases short, with 11 bases between. Germline V gene sequence: CDR1 WNHNN, CDR2 SYGVQD (reference sequence). The CDR3 extends over 16 amino acids. CDR3 loop: CASSESRSGTYNEQFF. In DNA form, the CDR3 reads TGCGCCAGCAGTGAGTCGAGGTCGGGGACCTACAATGAGCAGTTCTTC.

V and J are TRBV5-5 and TRBJ1-2, with 7 bases fitting TRBD1. The trim removed 0 bases at V and 4 bases at J, leaving 9 bases unmatched. The CDR3 consists of 16 residues. The germline gives CDR1 SGHKS, CDR2 YYEKEE (reference sequence). The CDR3 loop is CASSLEGDRAFYGYTF. As DNA, the CDR3 is TGTGCCAGCAGCTTGGAGGGTGACAGGGCCTTCTATGGCTACACCTTC.

The rearrangement links TRBV27 to TRBJ2-7, with 9 bases aligning to TRBD2. The CDR3 is made up of 14 amino acids. In germline, CDR1 is MNHEY, CDR2 SMNVEV (reference sequence). V dropped 4 bases and J dropped 3; count of bases not matched to a gene: 4. CDR3 DNA sequence: TGTGCCAGCAGTTCAGGACTAGCGAACTACGAGCAGTACTTC. This encodes CASSSGLANYEQYF.

Turning to this clone: The sample contains more than one DNA sequence encoding this CDR3. The chain couples TRBV12-3 or TRBV12-4 to TRBJ1-2; D is unclear. Deletions cut 5 bases from V and 4 bases from J, with 8 bases between. There are 12 residues in the CDR3. The CDR3 sequence is CASSGVGYGYTF. Written as DNA, the CDR3 is TGTGCCAGCAGTGGTGTCGGCTATGGCTACACCTTC.

The rearrangement uses TRBV15 and TRBJ2-1, with TRBD2 as a possible D gene (6 bases). The CDR3 extends over 18 amino acids. Germline CDR1 is LNHNV and CDR2 is YYDKDF (reference sequence). V was trimmed by 1 base and J by 3 bases, leaving 19 bases between them. The CDR3 protein is CATSRGTAAGRLYNEQFF. For the CDR3, the DNA is TGTGCCACCAGCAGAGGAACCGCTGCGGGGAGACTCTACAATGAGCAGTTCTTC.

The chain is built from TRBV5-1 and TRBJ1-1; D is perhaps TRBD1 (5 bases). In germline, CDR1 is SGHRS, CDR2 YFSETQ. This CDR3 contains 14 residues. Deletions cut 4 bases from V and 1 base from J, with 11 bases between. The CDR3: CASSVSRENTEAFF. DNA of the CDR3: TGCGCCAGCAGCGTGAGCAGGGAGAACACTGAAGCTTTCTTT.

This clone was observed a single time. The chain carries TRBV30 and TRBJ1-3, with D unresolved. CDR3 size: 15 residues. Looked up from germline, CDR1 is GTSNPN and CDR2 is SVGIG (reference sequence). Trimming took 5 bases from V and 2 from J, leaving 16 bases between them. DNA of the CDR3: TGTGCCTGGGGACCCCGATTAGCGCCTGGAAACACCATATATTTT. The encoded protein is CAWGPRLAPGNTIYF.

The gene calls are TRBV15 and TRBJ1-1, with D tentatively TRBD1 (5 bases). There are 13 residues in the CDR3. V was trimmed by 9 bases and J by 0 bases, leaving 11 bases between them. The germline V gene has CDR1 LNHNV and CDR2 YYDKDF (reference sequence). The CDR3 loop is CATGRQLNTEAFF. Here the CDR3 DNA reads TGTGCCACGGGCAGACAGTTGAACACTGAAGCTTTCTTT.

This clone showed up just once. V is TRBV28 and J is TRBJ1-5; the match to TRBD1 covers 8 bases. The CDR3 is made up of 18 amino acids. Germline loops: CDR1 MDHEN, CDR2 SYDVKM. V shed 2 bases and J 1 base; nucleotides not matched to a gene: 10. CDR3 nucleotide sequence: TGTGCCAGCAGTTTACCCCGACAGGGGCGGGTGAGCAATCAGCCCCAGCATTTT. Its protein is CASSLPRQGRVSNQPQHF. Together with reference TRBV28 and TRBJ1-5, the CDR3 gives the full variable domain: DVKVTQSSRYLVKRTGEKVFLECVQDMDHENMFWYRQDPGLGLRLIYFSYDVKMKEKGDIPEGYSVSREKKERFSLILESASTNQTSMYLCASSLPRQGRVSNQPQHFGDGTRLSIL.

This clone has at least ten counts. The gene calls are TRBV6-2 or TRBV6-3 and TRBJ1-2, with 7 bases matching TRBD1. Per germline, CDR1 MNHEY and CDR2 SVGEGT. Trimming at V came to 3 bases and at J to 8 bases, leaving 12 bases not matched to a gene. The CDR3 sequence is 15 residues long. The DNA for the CDR3 is TGTGCCAGCAGTTATTCCCCGGACAGGAGGGAAGGCTACACCTTC. This translates into CASSYSPDRREGYTF.

This chain uses TRBV5-1 with TRBJ1-2; a weak D match, TRBD1 (6 bases). The CDR3 has 16 amino acids. The germline V gene has CDR1 SGHRS and CDR2 YFSETQ. V gave up 0 bases and J gave up 5 bases, with 17 bases separating them. CDR3 coding DNA: TGCGCCAGCAGCTTGGATGGGGGCCTGGTCTATTATGGCTACACCTTC. This sequence encodes CASSLDGGLVYYGYTF.